The T cell receptor (beta chain) described here comes from a study of T cells after yellow fever vaccination. Study-level information: A sort based on CD3, CD45RA, CCR7 and CD95 yielded the EM, EMRA, CM and Tscm memory subsets. Each low-cell-number fraction was prepared by means of SMART-Seq v4 Ultra Low Input.

The study made its TCR cDNA through 5'RACE template switching. That step introduced a universal primer site along with UMIs. In TCRdb, the 5' RACE reads were re-called with MiXCR into one record per CDR3 protein. The sample includes 46,000 or so distinct CDR3 sequences, 5.5% to 8% seen only once; the top ten take more than 9%. Trimming took 5 bases from V and 0 from J; bases not matched to a gene: 7. This CDR3 region has 15 residues. Germline CDR1 LNHDA, CDR2 SQIVND (reference sequence). This chain connects TRBV19 to TRBJ2-7, with 7 positions matching TRBD1. The sequence derives from a man under 40 who received the YFV17D yellow fever vaccine. This sample comprised PBMCs, either bulk or a sorted T-cell subset (CD4+, CD8+, memory, or dextramer-sorted; not recorded which), obtained 45 days after the yellow fever booster vaccination. The chain's CDR3 is CASSPGQVFSYEQYF. The CDR3 DNA sequence: TGTGCCAGTAGTCCTGGACAGGTCTTCTCCTACGAGCAGTACTTC.